Below, 20 T cell receptor beta chains from the same sample are listed, as sequenced in a study of blood T cell repertoires in COVID-19. The data were produced by immunoSEQ multiplex PCR, yet TCRdb's version contains in-frame clones alone and is incomplete. The table lists some 190,000 clones, more than 70% of them singletons. Source material: peripheral blood. These receptors were taken from a man younger than 35 with active or convalescent COVID-19.

This clone was seen a few times. The chain couples TRBV5-4 to TRBJ2-3, with 10 bases lining up with TRBD2. The CDR3 consists of 16 residues. Germline V gives CDR1 SGHNT, CDR2 YYREEE (reference sequence). V gave up 4 bases and J gave up 0 bases; unmatched junction bases: 5. The CDR3 nucleotides read TGTGCCAGCAGCCCGGGGACTAGCGCCAGCACAGATACGCAGTATTTT. Translated, it gives CASSPGTSASTDTQYF.

The rearrangement joins TRBV19 to TRBJ2-3; a weak D match, TRBD1 (6 bases). CDR3 length equals 14 residues. V was cut by 4 bases and J by 2 bases, with 10 bases left in between. Germline CDR1 reads LNHDA; CDR2 reads SQIVND (reference sequence). CDR3 in amino acids: CASSRDTYTDTQYF. CDR3 sequence (DNA): TGTGCCAGTAGTAGGGACACCTACACAGATACGCAGTATTTT.

The chain combines TRBV18 with TRBJ1-5; D remains ambiguous. Germline-derived CDR1 and CDR2 are KGHSH and LQKENI. V was pared by 3 bases and J by 2 bases, with 14 bases between. This CDR3 spans 16 amino acids. The CDR3 nucleotides are TGTGCCAGCTCACCTATCGCTCCTCCAGGCAATCAGCCCCAGCATTTT. Translating it yields CASSPIAPPGNQPQHF.

The rearrangement joins TRBV3-1 (or the pseudogene TRBV3-2) to TRBJ2-1; maybe TRBD2 (5 bases). The CDR3 loop spans 16 amino acids. V dropped 0 bases and J dropped 7 bases, with 16 bases sitting between them. Germline V gene data show CDR1 as LGHDT and CDR2 as YNNKEL (reference sequence). As DNA, the CDR3 is TGTGCCAGCAGCCAAGAGGTAGGGTTAGGGAGAAATGAGCAGTTCTTC. Its translation is CASSQEVGLGRNEQFF.

This clone was picked up a small number of times. V gene TRBV3-1 (or the pseudogene TRBV3-2) combines with J gene TRBJ1-6, with 7 bases identical to TRBD1. CDR1 and CDR2 from the germline V gene are LGHDT and YNNKEL (reference sequence). The CDR3 contains 17 residues. Germline trimming cut 1 base from V and 0 bases from J; bases unmatched to any gene: 3. CDR3 protein: CASSQGTGGSYNSPLHF. CDR3 in DNA: TGTGCCAGCAGCCAAGGGACAGGTGGCTCCTATAATTCACCCCTCCACTTT.

V usage is TRBV3-1 (or the pseudogene TRBV3-2) and J usage is TRBJ1-2; D may be TRBD1 (5 bases). Germline loops: CDR1 LGHDT, CDR2 YNNKEL (reference sequence). This CDR3 contains 14 residues. Trimming cost V 4 bases and J 4 bases, with 13 bases left between them. CDR3 region: CASSLQTAAYGYTF. The CDR3 DNA reads TGTGCCAGCAGCCTCCAGACAGCCGCCTATGGCTACACCTTC.

V usage is TRBV11-2 and J usage is TRBJ2-7, with TRBD2 identical over 7 bases. This CDR3 region has 15 residues. V dropped 2 bases and J dropped 3; count of bases not matched to a gene: 7. Germline CDR1 reads SGHAT; CDR2 reads FQNNGV. CDR3: CASSLPAGVVYEQYF. In DNA form, the CDR3 reads TGTGCCAGCAGCTTACCCGCGGGAGTGGTCTACGAGCAGTACTTC.

This clone was observed once. The V gene is TRBV19, the J gene TRBJ1-1; a possible D gene is TRBD1 (6 bases). Germline V gives CDR1 LNHDA, CDR2 SQIVND (reference sequence). This CDR3 region has 13 residues. Trimming removed 7 bases at V and 4 bases at J, with 13 bases between. The CDR3 is CASIGRRGTEAFF. CDR3 DNA: TGTGCCAGTATAGGGCGCAGGGGCACTGAAGCTTTCTTT.

This clone was counted only a few times. The genes are TRBV7-9 and TRBJ2-7, with D perhaps TRBD1 (5 bases). V was cut by 3 bases and J by 0 bases, with 12 bases left in between. The CDR3 spans 15 residues. Per the germline V gene, CDR1 is SEHNR and CDR2 is FQNEAQ (reference sequence). Here the CDR3 reads CASSLRSGFSYEQYF. The DNA for the CDR3 is TGTGCCAGCAGCTTGAGGTCAGGGTTCTCCTACGAGCAGTACTTC. Variable domain in full (rest from reference TRBV7-9 and TRBJ2-7): DTGVSQNPRHKITKRGQNVTFRCDPISEHNRLYWYRQTLGQGPEFLTYFQNEAQLEKSRLLSDRFSAERPKGSFSTLEIQRTEQGDSAMYLCASSLRSGFSYEQYFGPGTRLTVT.

This clone was counted a single time. The chain carries TRBV2 and TRBJ2-5; 7 bases are shared with TRBD2. The J segment lost 2 bases and the V segment lost 4 bases, leaving 7 bases of the junction unmatched. The CDR3 is 15 amino acids. CDR1 SNHLY and CDR2 FYNNEI come from the germline V gene. This chain's CDR3 is CASSVGSSGQETQYF. CDR3 bases: TGTGCCAGCAGTGTTGGAAGTAGCGGGCAAGAGACCCAGTACTTC.

This sequence joins TRBV7-2 and TRBJ1-2, with 9 nucleotides matching TRBD1. Germline assignment: CDR1 SGHTA and CDR2 FQGNSA. CDR3 length: 15 residues. V shed 6 bases, J shed 2 bases, and the junction held 7 bases outside the gene matches. CDR3: CASSATGTGNYGYTF. The DNA of the CDR3 is TGTGCCAGCAGTGCAACCGGGACAGGGAACTATGGCTACACCTTC.

V usage is TRBV24-1 and J usage is TRBJ1-2; no clear D gene. The CDR3 is 13 residues long. Germline CDR1 reads KGHDR; CDR2 reads SFDVKD. The V end was cut by 7 bases, the J end by 0 bases, with 8 bases between. CDR3 in amino acids: CATRDSANYGYTF. The DNA of the CDR3 is TGTGCCACCAGAGACTCCGCTAACTATGGCTACACCTTC.

The chain employs TRBV5-5 and TRBJ1-5; TRBD1 agrees at 9 bases. The V gene end was trimmed by 3 bases and the J gene end by 2 bases; junction bases not matched to a gene: 3. The CDR3 has 15 residues. Germline loops: CDR1 SGHKS, CDR2 YYEKEE (reference sequence). DNA for the CDR3: TGTGCCAGCAGCTGGGGACAGGGAGGCAATCAGCCCCAGCATTTT. Its protein is CASSWGQGGNQPQHF. Supplemented by reference TRBV5-5 and TRBJ1-5, the full variable domain reads DAGVTQSPTHLIKTRGQQVTLRCSPISGHKSVSWYQQVLGQGPQFIFQYYEKEERGRGNFPDRFSARQFPNYSSELNVNALLLGDSALYLCASSWGQGGNQPQHFGDGTRLSIL.

The rearrangement uses TRBV7-8 and TRBJ1-1, with TRBD1 identical over 8 bases. This CDR3 comprises 18 residues. Germline-derived CDR1 and CDR2 are SGHVS and FQNEAQ. The V segment lost 1 base and the J segment 4 bases; nucleotides outside the gene matches: 14. The CDR3 is CASSLVGQGRIGSTEAFF. The CDR3 DNA sequence: TGTGCCAGCAGCTTAGTCGGACAGGGACGTATCGGGAGCACTGAAGCTTTCTTT.

The J gene is TRBJ1-2, the V gene TRBV4-2; tentative D call: TRBD1 (5 bases). V was cut by 0 bases and J by 2 bases, with 13 bases left in between. CDR1 is LGHNA, CDR2 YNFKEQ, per germline. This CDR3 contains 16 residues. The CDR3 loop reads CASSQDKGRVNYGYTF. DNA for the CDR3: TGTGCCAGCAGCCAAGATAAGGGCAGGGTCAACTATGGCTACACCTTC.

As regards this clone: An end of the junction does not agree with germline; a read error may underlie this. The chain combines TRBV30 with TRBJ1-4; D is ambiguous. Germline CDR1 and CDR2: GTSNPN and SVGIG (reference sequence). The CDR3 runs 12 residues. The CDR3: CAWSPTGGPAGF. In nucleotides, the CDR3 is TGTGCCTGGAGTCCCACCGGCGGGCCCGCGGGCTTT.

This chain joins TRBV19 and TRBJ2-5; 16 positions agree with TRBD2. With V trimmed by 3 bases and J by 5 bases, 3 bases remained unmatched. CDR3 length equals 16 residues. Germline V CDR1 and CDR2: LNHDA, SQIVND (reference sequence). Written as DNA, the CDR3 is TGTGCCAGTAGTATCCCGGGACTAGCGGGAGGGGAGACCCAGTACTTC. As protein: CASSIPGLAGGETQYF.

This chain's CDR3 is CASSGDSGRGNYGYTF. CDR3 DNA sequence: TGTGCCAGCAGTGGCGACTCGGGCAGGGGAAACTATGGCTACACCTTC. This sequence joins TRBV25-1 and TRBJ1-2; D may be TRBD1 (6 bases). This CDR3 is built from 16 residues. V was shortened by 4 bases and J by 2 bases, with 17 bases between the two germline ends. CDR1 and CDR2 from the germline V gene are MGHDK and SYGVNS.

The chain joins TRBV30 to TRBJ2-2; D perhaps matches TRBD1 (5 bases). Trimming removed 3 bases at V and 5 bases at J, with 19 bases between. This CDR3 has 16 amino acids. Per germline, CDR1 GTSNPN and CDR2 SVGIG (reference sequence). Here the CDR3 DNA reads TGTGCCTGGAGCAGGAACAGGTTTCTACGGACCGGGGAGCTGTTTTTT. Its protein is CAWSRNRFLRTGELFF. The full variable domain, rest sourced from reference TRBV30 and TRBJ2-2, is SQTIHQWPATLVQPVGSPLSLECTVEGTSNPNLYWYRQAAGRGLQLLFYSVGIGQISSEVPQNLSASRPQDRQFILSSKKLLLSDSGFYLCAWSRNRFLRTGELFFGEGSRLTVL.

This chain links TRBV19 with TRBJ2-4; D ambiguous. CDR1 is LNHDA and CDR2 is SQIVND in the germline V gene (reference sequence). The V end was cut by 7 bases, the J end by 4 bases, with 11 bases between. This CDR3 region has 13 residues. The CDR3 reads CASKAADKNIQYF. As DNA, the CDR3 is TGTGCCAGTAAGGCGGCAGATAAAAACATTCAGTACTTC. Looking up the rest from reference TRBV19 and TRBJ2-4 gives the full variable domain: DGGITQSPKYLFRKEGQNVTLSCEQNLNHDAMYWYRQDPGQGLRLIYYSQIVNDFQKGDIAEGYSVSREKKESFPLTVTSAQKNPTAFYLCASKAADKNIQYFGAGTRLSVL.